This T cell receptor beta chain was sequenced for a study of cytomegalovirus exposure and HLA in healthy donors (dated by TCRdb to the late 2010s). Study-wide context: A later analysis indicated that the roughly 130 validation repertoires were generated on the platform also employed for the roughly 650 repertoires of the first cohort. The aim of the study was to test whether cataloging public T cell receptors could identify signatures of past pathogen exposure. Besides the first cohort of under 700 subjects, a separate validation cohort made up of roughly 130 different subjects was used. High-throughput TCR immunosequencing, statistical association of individual TCRs with disease status, and machine learning were combined to predict cytomegalovirus infection status.

The donors belonged to the validation cohort of approximately 130 subjects, which was separate from the 666-subject first cohort. As to this clone: Its antigen is not yet known. Nothing much larger sits one base from this clone, and base qualities are not available.

Preparation of the library involved the immunoSEQ multiplex PCR assay. The authors' pipeline ran thus. To diagnose cytomegalovirus status from the catalog of TCR beta chain sequences, a statistical classification framework was built. TCRdb took this table from immuneACCESS and kept in-frame rearrangements with V and J called. Such tables lack part of the clones; where checked against another copy, unresolved V genes explain under half of the gap, and the rest is unexplained. The V and J calls and the clone size are those of that table, but D and trimming were determined from the DNA. The sample records about 82,000 clones, around 92% of which are singletons. Jointly, the top ten make up approximately 0.7% of the sample. The germline V end is reduced by 0 bases and the J end by 7 bases; junction bases left unmatched: 8. CDR1 and CDR2 are drawn from the germline V gene (reference sequence): LNHDA, SQIVND. CDR3 length: 15 amino acids, cysteine to phenylalanine. CDR3 DNA only is kept here, 45 bases in frame from base 1.

Results and caveats for the whole study, not just this receptor: A few of the identified cytomegalovirus-associated TCR beta chains were confirmed in vitro to be specific for cytomegalovirus antigens. Of the cluster scores, 94% were above 0 in a later analysis, which found that TCRs clustered in the first cohort also tended to co-occur in the 95 to 150 validation repertoires. It was suggested by the authors that the approach could potentially be generalized to other disease states and immunological phenotypes. All 120 or so repertoires were used to score co-occurrence in the validation cohort in a later analysis, because that analysis had no HLA typing for the cohort. While some public TCRs were present in many individuals, most TCR sequences turned up only very rarely across donors. The classifier was reported to diagnose cytomegalovirus status with high specificity and sensitivity in both the original cohort and the validation cohort. The study listed 164 TCR beta chains as associated with cytomegalovirus.

The sequencing input was PBMCs. The TCR was taken from a man aged 18 to 29 in good health and CMV-seronegative. The chain is made from TRBV19 and TRBJ1-2; TRBD1 aligns with 7 central bases. The CDR3 is CASSIDRFPGGGYTF. In nucleotide form, the sequence is TGTGCCAGTAGTATAGATCGGTTTCCAGGGGGTGGCTACACCTTC.